These 11 T cell receptor beta chains were all obtained from the same sample, sequenced in a study of T cell repertoires in cytomegalovirus infection. For these TCRs, the target antigens are not known. One entry per CDR3 protein results from TCRdb running MiXCR on the reads. The table includes some 920,000 distinct CDR3 sequences, around 31% detected once. The source was cultured CD8+ T cells from PBMCs, collected from culture after CMV antigen stimulation. The receptors were gathered from a human donor in good health (CMV status not recorded). Some clones in this sample may be carry-over from other donors' samples.

This clonotype was detected many times. This rearrangement joins TRBV7-2 to TRBJ1-4; a weak D match, TRBD1 (5 bases). With 1 base removed from V and 12 bases from J, the gap between germline ends came to 12 bases. This CDR3 spans 13 amino acids. The germline V gene encodes CDR1 SGHTA and CDR2 FQGNSA. The CDR3 nucleotides are TGTGCCAGCAGCTTAGATTTCTCGGGGCAACTGTTTTTT. The encoded protein is CASSLDFSGQLFF.

The chain uses TRBV7-9 and TRBJ2-1; 7 nucleotides line up with TRBD1. From germline, CDR1 is SEHNR and CDR2 FQNEAQ (reference sequence). After removal of 4 bases from V and 4 bases from J, the junction contained 10 bases not matched to a gene. CDR3 length equals 16 residues. The CDR3 sequence: CASSSRQGGAYNEQFF. The CDR3 region has the DNA TGTGCCAGCAGCTCGCGACAGGGTGGAGCTTACAATGAGCAGTTCTTC.

This clonotype was counted many times. This chain connects TRBV7-6 to TRBJ2-1, with D perhaps TRBD2 (5 bases). The CDR3 is made up of 15 amino acids. Germline CDR1 and CDR2: SGHVS and FNYEAQ. With 3 bases removed from V and 0 bases from J, the gap between germline ends came to 9 bases. The chain's CDR3 is CASSLGADSYNEQFF. CDR3 bases: TGTGCCAGCAGCTTGGGAGCGGACTCCTACAATGAGCAGTTCTTC.

This clonotype came up many times. The V and J genes are TRBV7-9 and TRBJ2-1; a weak D match, TRBD2 (6 bases). V gave up 1 base and J gave up 10 bases, with 26 bases separating them. The CDR3 is made up of 18 amino acids. CDR1 is SEHNR and CDR2 is FQNEAQ in the germline V gene (reference sequence). CDR3 coding DNA: TGTGCCAGCAGCTTAGAATTACTGGGCGGACGGGAGCTTAAGGAGCAGTTCTTC. It yields the protein CASSLELLGGRELKEQFF.

The CDR3 DNA reads TGTGCCAGCAGTGCCGGGACCGAGGTATACAATGAGCAGTTCTTC. This sequence encodes CASSAGTEVYNEQFF. The chain couples TRBV6-2 or TRBV6-3 to TRBJ2-1; either TRBD1 or TRBD2 may supply D (5 bases each). V was clipped by 5 bases and J by 4 bases, with 15 bases between them. Germline V gene lookup returns CDR1 MNHEY and CDR2 SVGEGT. The CDR3 sequence is 15 residues long.

This clonotype was observed a handful of times. V usage is TRBV5-6 and J usage is TRBJ2-3, with TRBD2 identical over 7 bases. The CDR3 covers 15 residues. From germline, CDR1 is SGHDT and CDR2 YYEEEE. Trimming removed 4 bases from V and 4 bases from J; junction bases left unmatched: 9. CDR3 in DNA: TGTGCCAGCAGCCCGGGGGGACGACCCTCAGATACGCAGTATTTT. Protein sequence: CASSPGGRPSDTQYF.

This clonotype was detected ten times or more. The chain has TRBV7-6 and TRBJ2-1; weak D call: TRBD1 (5 bases). Germline lookup yields CDR1 SGHVS and CDR2 FNYEAQ. This CDR3 comprises 13 residues. Trimming shortened V by 2 bases and J by 4 bases, and 6 bases separated the two germline ends. The CDR3, as DNA: TGTGCCAGCAGCTTAAGACAGTACAATGAGCAGTTCTTC. This codes for CASSLRQYNEQFF.

In this sample, this clonotype turned up many times. This chain uses TRBV27 with TRBJ2-2; D gene ambiguous. The V end was cut by 6 bases, the J end by 4 bases, with 9 bases between. This CDR3 comprises 13 residues. Germline loops: CDR1 MNHEY, CDR2 SMNVEV (reference sequence). The CDR3 is CASSLGSTGELFF. The CDR3 nucleotides read TGTGCCAGCAGCTTAGGCAGCACCGGGGAGCTGTTTTTT.

This chain links TRBV28 with TRBJ2-1; D may be TRBD1 or TRBD2 (6 bases each). CDR3 length: 12 amino acids. V was clipped by 5 bases and J by 12 bases, with 14 bases between them. Germline loops: CDR1 MDHEN, CDR2 SYDVKM. CDR3 nucleotide sequence: TGTGCCAGCAGTCTTACTGGAGGGGGGCAGTTCTTC. Protein: CASSLTGGGQFF.

The chain couples TRBV4-1 to TRBJ2-5; D possibly corresponds to TRBD1 (6 bases). Germline-derived CDR1 and CDR2 are MGHRA and YSYEKL. Between the trimmed V and J ends, which lost 0 bases and 5 bases, there was a span of 13 bases. This CDR3 is 15 amino acids long. In DNA, the CDR3 is TGCGCCAGCAGCCAAGATACAGGGAGTTGGGAGACCCAGTACTTC. Translated, it gives CASSQDTGSWETQYF.

This clonotype has more than one count but fewer than ten. This chain connects TRBV7-9 to TRBJ2-7; D is possibly TRBD1 (6 bases). Germline V gene data show CDR1 as SEHNR and CDR2 as FQNEAQ (reference sequence). V shed 3 bases and J shed 2 bases, with 11 bases lying between them. This CDR3 region has 14 residues. The CDR3 sequence is CASSFKGDPYEQYF. CDR3 bases: TGTGCCAGCAGCTTCAAGGGGGACCCCTACGAGCAGTACTTC. Full variable domain (outside the CDR3, taken from reference TRBV7-9 and TRBJ2-7): DTGVSQNPRHKITKRGQNVTFRCDPISEHNRLYWYRQTLGQGPEFLTYFQNEAQLEKSRLLSDRFSAERPKGSFSTLEIQRTEQGDSAMYLCASSFKGDPYEQYFGPGTRLTVT.